These T cell receptor beta chains were read from a single sample in a study of blood T cell repertoires in COVID-19. TCRdb's table, derived via immunoSEQ multiplex PCR, lists solely in-frame clones and lacks some. The sample has about 170,000 clones; 80% to 90% are singletons. Sequencing was carried out using peripheral blood. These receptors were obtained from an older woman with COVID-19, enrolled during active disease. CDR3s include the opening cysteine and the closing phenylalanine or tryptophan. Fields, in order: clone size, V gene, J gene, D gene, CDR3 DNA, CDR3 protein. The D gene is left open where the match is weak. Size is omitted from some rows. Given values are once, few, many or a class for expanded clones.

clone size: -; V gene: TRBV5-1; J gene: TRBJ2-2; D gene: TRBD2; CDR3 DNA: TGCGCCAGCAGCAGTTTCGCGGGAGCGAACACCGGGGAGCTGTTTTTT; CDR3 protein: CASSSFAGANTGELFF
clone size: -; V gene: TRBV19; J gene: TRBJ2-5; D gene: TRBD2; CDR3 DNA: TGTGCCAGTAGTGGTAGCGGGAAAGAGACCCAGTACTTC; CDR3 protein: CASSGSGKETQYF
clone size: few; V gene: TRBV11-3; J gene: TRBJ1-2; D gene: TRBD1; CDR3 DNA: TGTGCCAGCTCACGGACAGGGTTGGCATATGGCTACACCTTC; CDR3 protein: CASSRTGLAYGYTF
clone size: -; V gene: TRBV27; J gene: TRBJ1-3; D gene: TRBD1; CDR3 DNA: TGTGCCAGCAGGCAGGGGGCTCACTCTGGAAACACCATATATTTT; CDR3 protein: CASRQGAHSGNTIYF
clone size: -; V gene: TRBV3-1/TRBV3-2; J gene: TRBJ1-2; D gene: TRBD1; CDR3 DNA: TGTGCCAGCAGTAAGACGGGCGACAGGGCTAGGGGCTACACCTTC; CDR3 protein: CASSKTGDRARGYTF
clone size: once; V gene: TRBV30; J gene: TRBJ1-4; D gene: -; CDR3 DNA: TGTGCCTGGAATCGCAGGGATGATGAAAAACTGTTTTTT; CDR3 protein: CAWNRRDDEKLFF
clone size: -; V gene: TRBV29-1; J gene: TRBJ1-2; D gene: TRBD1; CDR3 DNA: TGCAGCGTTGAAGTGACAGGGAGCTACACCTTC; CDR3 protein: CSVEVTGSYTF
clone size: -; V gene: TRBV7-2; J gene: TRBJ2-7; D gene: TRBD2; CDR3 DNA: TGTGCCAGCAGCTTAGGCGGGAGGGCCCTCTACGAGCAGTACTTC; CDR3 protein: CASSLGGRALYEQYF
clone size: -; V gene: TRBV29-1; J gene: TRBJ1-1; D gene: TRBD1; CDR3 DNA: TGCAGCGTTTGGACAGGGGGTGGGACTGAAGCTTTCTTT; CDR3 protein: CSVWTGGGTEAFF
clone size: -; V gene: TRBV20-1; J gene: TRBJ2-5; D gene: -; CDR3 DNA: TGCAGTGCTAGTAGAGCTAGCAAAGAGACCCAGTACTTC; CDR3 protein: CSASRASKETQYF
clone size: -; V gene: TRBV5-6; J gene: TRBJ1-2; D gene: TRBD1; CDR3 DNA: TGTGCCAGCAGCTTAGAGGGACAGGGTACTGGCTATGGCTACACCTTC; CDR3 protein: CASSLEGQGTGYGYTF
clone size: few; V gene: TRBV4-3; J gene: TRBJ1-6; D gene: -; CDR3 DNA: TGCGCCAGCAGCCAAGATCTGAGTAATTCACCCCTCCACTTT; CDR3 protein: CASSQDLSNSPLHF
clone size: -; V gene: TRBV5-1; J gene: TRBJ2-7; D gene: TRBD2; CDR3 DNA: TGCGCCAGCAGCTTGGGACTAGCTTTTCGTTCCGAGCAGTACTTC; CDR3 protein: CASSLGLAFRSEQYF
clone size: -; V gene: TRBV27; J gene: TRBJ2-1; D gene: TRBD2; CDR3 DNA: TGTGCCAGCAGCACCGGGACTAGCGCATACAATGAGCAGTTCTTC; CDR3 protein: CASSTGTSAYNEQFF
clone size: -; V gene: TRBV4-3; J gene: TRBJ1-6; D gene: -; CDR3 DNA: TGCGCCAGCAGCCAAGATTACCCAGCGTCAGAACCCTATAATTCACCCCTCCACTTT; CDR3 protein: CASSQDYPASEPYNSPLHF
clone size: once; V gene: TRBV9; J gene: TRBJ2-7; D gene: -; CDR3 DNA: TGTGCCAGCAGCGTAGATCTTATAGCCTACGAGCAGTACTTC; CDR3 protein: CASSVDLIAYEQYF
clone size: few; V gene: TRBV3-1/TRBV3-2; J gene: TRBJ2-7; D gene: -; CDR3 DNA: TGTGCCAGCAGCCAAGACTCCGGGACTGTTCCCTACGAGCAGTACTTC; CDR3 protein: CASSQDSGTVPYEQYF
clone size: -; V gene: TRBV28; J gene: TRBJ1-5; D gene: -; CDR3 DNA: TGTGCCAGCAGCCTCCCGGCTAGCAGTCAGCCCCAGCATTTT; CDR3 protein: CASSLPASSQPQHF
clone size: once; V gene: TRBV4-1; J gene: TRBJ2-5; D gene: TRBD1; CDR3 DNA: TGCGCCAGCAGCTCCCGACAGGGGGCACGTCAAGAGACCCAGTACTTC; CDR3 protein: CASSSRQGARQETQYF
clone size: -; V gene: TRBV4-2; J gene: TRBJ2-1; D gene: TRBD2; CDR3 DNA: TGTGCCAGCAGCCAAGAACTAGCGGGAGTAAGTGAGCAGTTCTTC; CDR3 protein: CASSQELAGVSEQFF
clone size: -; V gene: TRBV27; J gene: TRBJ2-1; D gene: TRBD2; CDR3 DNA: TGTGCCAGCAATGCGGGAGGGCCTCGGCAGTTCTTC; CDR3 protein: CASNAGGPRQFF
clone size: -; V gene: TRBV11-2; J gene: TRBJ1-6; D gene: -; CDR3 DNA: TGTGCCAGCAGCTTAGGGCCAGGGTCACCCCTCCACTTT; CDR3 protein: CASSLGPGSPLHF
clone size: -; V gene: TRBV28; J gene: TRBJ1-5; D gene: TRBD1; CDR3 DNA: TGTGCCAGCAGTTTCCCAGGGGGTAGCAATCAGCCCCAGCATTTT; CDR3 protein: CASSFPGGSNQPQHF
clone size: -; V gene: TRBV6-6; J gene: TRBJ1-4; D gene: -; CDR3 DNA: TGTGCCAGCAGTTACCCGGGACAAGGAAATGAAAAACTGTTTTTT; CDR3 protein: CASSYPGQGNEKLFF
clone size: -; V gene: TRBV27; J gene: TRBJ1-5; D gene: -; CDR3 DNA: TGTGCCAGCAGTTTAATAGGGGATGGTCAGCCCCAGCATTTT; CDR3 protein: CASSLIGDGQPQHF
clone size: -; V gene: TRBV10-3; J gene: TRBJ2-4; D gene: -; CDR3 DNA: TGTGCCATCAGATCAGGGGAAGTCAAAAACATTCAGTACTTC; CDR3 protein: CAIRSGEVKNIQYF
clone size: -; V gene: TRBV5-4; J gene: TRBJ1-1; D gene: TRBD1; CDR3 DNA: TGTGCCAGCACCAGACAGGGTACCTCCGAAGCTTTCTTT; CDR3 protein: CASTRQGTSEAFF
clone size: -; V gene: TRBV15; J gene: TRBJ1-4; D gene: TRBD1; CDR3 DNA: TGTGCCACCAGCAGGTTACAGGGGAGTGAAAAACTGTTTTTT; CDR3 protein: CATSRLQGSEKLFF
clone size: -; V gene: TRBV6-1; J gene: TRBJ1-6; D gene: -; CDR3 DNA: TGTGCCAGCAGTGAGAGTGTACCCCTCCACTTT; CDR3 protein: CASSESVPLHF
clone size: -; V gene: TRBV6-4; J gene: TRBJ2-3; D gene: TRBD1; CDR3 DNA: TGTGCCAGCAGTCCTTCCGGGACAGCTACAGATACGCAGTATTTT; CDR3 protein: CASSPSGTATDTQYF
clone size: few; V gene: TRBV6-1; J gene: TRBJ1-2; D gene: -; CDR3 DNA: TGTGCCAGCAGTGACCCGGGAGGGATCTATGGCTACACCTTC; CDR3 protein: CASSDPGGIYGYTF